The 23 T cell receptor beta chains below were found in one sample sequenced in a study of patients and donors after allogeneic stem cell transplantation. TCRdb independently ran MiXCR on the RT-PCR reads; one entry per CDR3 protein. The profile shows under 200,000 distinct CDR3 sequences, about 29% of them singletons. The sequenced material came from blood, either unsorted or a sorted T cell fraction (not recorded which). The receptors shown here come from a human donor who was either an allogeneic HSCT recipient or a stem cell or donor lymphocyte infusion donor (not recorded which). It is not recorded whose cells these are; they may come from a transplant donor.

The chain couples TRBV7-9 to TRBJ2-7; D might be TRBD2 (7 bases). The V and J ends lost 5 bases and 1 base respectively, with 18 bases between them. This CDR3 contains 16 residues. Germline CDR1 reads SEHNR; CDR2 reads FQNEAQ (reference sequence). CDR3: CASSPIGGGISYEQYF. The CDR3 nucleotides read TGTGCCAGCAGCCCGATAGGGGGAGGGATTTCCTACGAGCAGTACTTC.

Written as DNA, the CDR3 is TGTGCCAGCAGTTTAGGGCAAGGGCGGACACTTTACGAGCAGTACTTC. Protein: CASSLGQGRTLYEQYF. The chain uses TRBV12-3 or TRBV12-4 and TRBJ2-7, with a tentative D call TRBD1 (5 bases). This CDR3 contains 16 residues. Trimming took off 1 base at V and 4 bases at J, with 17 bases between the two ends.

The V and J genes are TRBV27 and TRBJ2-1, with D perhaps being TRBD1 or TRBD2 (5 bases each). The germline V gene encodes CDR1 MNHEY and CDR2 SMNVEV (reference sequence). V shed 1 base and J shed 0 bases, with 13 bases lying between them. The length of the CDR3 is 17 residues. CDR3 nucleotide sequence: TGTGCCAGCAGTTTATGGGGCGGGTTCAGCTCCTACAATGAGCAGTTCTTC. Protein: CASSLWGGFSSYNEQFF.

This clonotype has only a few counts. This chain connects TRBV5-6 to TRBJ1-4, with a tentative D call TRBD1 (6 bases). V shed 2 bases and J shed 3 bases, with 11 bases lying between them. Germline V lookup: CDR1 SGHDT, CDR2 YYEEEE. CDR3 length: 15 amino acids. The CDR3 is CASSFGQTSNEKLFF. The CDR3 nucleotides read TGTGCCAGCAGCTTCGGACAGACCTCTAATGAAAAACTGTTTTTT.

V usage is TRBV27 and J usage is TRBJ1-2; 7 bases agree with TRBD1. Germline CDR1 and CDR2: MNHEY and SMNVEV (reference sequence). This CDR3 spans 14 amino acids. Germline trimming cut 6 bases from V and 3 bases from J; bases unmatched to any gene: 7. The CDR3 bases are TGTGCCAGCAGACTCCAGGGGGGGGACTATGGCTACACCTTC. Its translation: CASRLQGGDYGYTF.

This sequence joins TRBV4-1 and TRBJ2-1, with 9 bases aligning to TRBD1. The CDR3 has 16 amino acids. V gave up 6 bases and J gave up 4 bases; unmatched junction bases: 10. Germline CDR1 MGHRA, CDR2 YSYEKL. Here the CDR3 reads CASRPGTGYEYNEQFF. The CDR3 nucleotides are TGCGCCAGCAGACCCGGGACAGGGTACGAATACAATGAGCAGTTCTTC.

Note on this clonotype: A clone one base away is much larger, so this may be a read error. The chain links TRBV27 to TRBJ2-7, with 9 bases matching TRBD2. Germline V gene lookup returns CDR1 MNHEY and CDR2 SMNVEV (reference sequence). This CDR3 is 14 amino acids long. V dropped 3 bases and J dropped 2; count of bases not matched to a gene: 2. The CDR3, as DNA: TGTGCCAGCAGTTTCGGCGGGAGGGCCTACGAGCAGTACTTC. Amino acid sequence: CASSFGGRAYEQYF.

The CDR3 reads CASSDWGAVLGTEAFF. Written as DNA, the CDR3 is TGTGCCAGCAGTGATTGGGGGGCAGTTTTGGGGACTGAAGCTTTCTTT. The rearrangement links TRBV6-1 to TRBJ1-1; D may be TRBD1 (6 bases). The CDR3 covers 16 residues. From germline, CDR1 is MNHNS and CDR2 SASEGT. Deletions cut 3 bases from V and 5 bases from J, with 19 bases between.

This clonotype was counted between two and nine times. The CDR3 DNA reads as TGTGCCAGCAGTTTAACAGGGGCGCGGAACACTGAAGCTTTCTTT. It translates to CASSLTGARNTEAFF. V gene TRBV12-3 or TRBV12-4 combines with J gene TRBJ1-1; 7 positions agree with TRBD1. The J segment lost 1 base and the V segment lost 2 bases, leaving 4 bases of the junction unmatched. The CDR3 totals 15 residues.

This clonotype was counted a few times. For the CDR3, the DNA is TGTGCCAGCGGATTGACAGGACCCTACGAGCAGTACTTC. Translation gives CASGLTGPYEQYF. The rearrangement uses TRBV6-5 and TRBJ2-7; a weak D match, TRBD1 (6 bases). The germline V gene encodes CDR1 MNHEY and CDR2 SVGAGI. CDR3 length equals 13 residues. Between the trimmed V and J ends, which lost 8 bases and 2 bases, there was a span of 13 bases.

This clonotype was seen a few times. The chain has TRBV20-1 and TRBJ1-2; the D gene is possibly TRBD1 (6 bases). This CDR3 is built from 13 residues. Germline V CDR1 and CDR2: DFQATT, SNEGSKA (reference sequence). V lost 0 bases, J lost 5 bases, and 10 bases lay in between. The CDR3 sequence: CSARDRGIYGYTF. DNA of the CDR3: TGCAGTGCTAGAGACAGGGGAATTTATGGCTACACCTTC.

The rearrangement joins TRBV15 to TRBJ2-1; D perhaps matches TRBD2 (5 bases). Trimming cost V 0 bases and J 16 bases, with 16 bases left between them. Per the germline V gene, CDR1 is LNHNV and CDR2 is YYDKDF (reference sequence). This CDR3 is 13 amino acids long. CDR3 in amino acids: CATSRDRTYHHFF. The CDR3 bases are TGTGCCACCAGCAGAGACCGGACTTATCACCACTTCTTC. The full variable domain, its missing parts supplied by reference TRBV15 and TRBJ2-1, is DAMVIQNPRYQVTQFGKPVTLSCSQTLNHNVMYWYQQKSSQAPKLLFHYYDKDFNNEADTPDNFQSRRPNTSFCFLDIRSPGLGDTAMYLCATSRDRTYHHFFGPGTRLTVL.

This clonotype was detected only a few times. This sequence joins TRBV19 and TRBJ1-1; no definite D call. Germline V gene sequence: CDR1 LNHDA, CDR2 SQIVND (reference sequence). The length of the CDR3 is 13 residues. V lost 4 bases and J lost 1, with 7 bases in between. The CDR3 DNA is TGTGCCAGTAGTAAGAACAAGAACACTGAAGCTTTCTTT. Translation: CASSKNKNTEAFF.

The chain is built from TRBV7-2 and TRBJ1-5, with unresolved D. The V end lost 5 bases, the J end lost 4 bases, and 12 bases lay between the germline ends. The germline gives CDR1 SGHTA, CDR2 FQGNSA. The CDR3 consists of 14 residues. The chain's CDR3 is CASSQRSGNQPQHF. The DNA for the CDR3 is TGTGCCAGCAGCCAACGGAGTGGGAATCAGCCCCAGCATTTT.

The chain couples TRBV6-5 to TRBJ2-1; tentative D call: TRBD2 (6 bases). The V end lost 0 bases, the J end lost 10 bases, and 13 bases lay between the germline ends. The CDR3 runs 14 residues. Germline CDR1 and CDR2: MNHEY and SVGAGI. CDR3 amino acids: CASSYSPGSREQFF. DNA for the CDR3: TGTGCCAGCAGTTACTCGCCCGGGAGTCGGGAGCAGTTCTTC.

The rearrangement uses TRBV6-2 or TRBV6-3 and TRBJ2-1, with 9 bases identical to TRBD1. Germline loops: CDR1 MNHEY, CDR2 SVGEGT. This CDR3 comprises 20 residues. V lost 0 bases, J lost 1 base, and 13 bases stayed unmatched. Written as DNA, the CDR3 is TGTGCCAGCAGTTACTCCGGGACAGGGTTCCTGCTTGGGTCCTACAATGAGCAGTTCTTC. This translates into CASSYSGTGFLLGSYNEQFF.

This clonotype was seen only a few times. The V call is TRBV6-5, the J call TRBJ2-2; TRBD1 agrees at 8 bases. The length of the CDR3 is 15 residues. V dropped 5 bases and J dropped 5; count of bases not matched to a gene: 7. Germline V gene sequence: CDR1 MNHEY, CDR2 SVGAGI. The CDR3 bases are TGTGCCAGCAGTCCCGATTACAGGGGGACCGGGGAGCTGTTTTTT. It codes for CASSPDYRGTGELFF.

This clonotype was recorded a few times. This chain connects TRBV6-2 or TRBV6-3 to TRBJ2-7; D gene ambiguous. The CDR3 totals 13 residues. The germline V gene encodes CDR1 MNHEY and CDR2 SVGEGT. Trimming removed 4 bases at V and 6 bases at J, with 13 bases between. CDR3 sequence: CASSFEPSTEQYF. In DNA, the CDR3 is TGTGCCAGCAGTTTCGAACCTTCCACCGAGCAGTACTTC.

The sample holds a few counts of this clonotype. The chain recombines TRBV18 with TRBJ2-1; tentatively, D is TRBD1 or TRBD2 (5 bases each). Germline lookup yields CDR1 KGHSH and CDR2 LQKENI. V lost 3 bases and J lost 9, with 18 bases in between. This CDR3 spans 15 amino acids. Here the CDR3 reads CASSPNGASDFEQFF. The CDR3, as DNA: TGTGCCAGCTCACCGAACGGGGCCTCTGATTTTGAGCAGTTCTTC. The full variable domain, its missing parts supplied by reference TRBV18 and TRBJ2-1, is NAGVMQNPRHLVRRRGQEARLRCSPMKGHSHVYWYRQLPEEGLKFMVYLQKENIIDESGMPKERFSAEFPKEGPSILRIQQVVRGDSAAYFCASSPNGASDFEQFFGPGTRLTVL.

This clonotype has just a few counts. This chain joins TRBV12-3 or TRBV12-4 and TRBJ2-1; D gene uncertain. V was trimmed by 3 bases and J by 10 bases, leaving 10 bases between them. This CDR3 spans 12 amino acids. For the CDR3, the DNA is TGTGCCAGCAGTTTTAGCCGCCGCGAGCAGTTCTTC. Protein sequence: CASSFSRREQFF.

The chain uses TRBV6-2 or TRBV6-3 and TRBJ1-2; D uncertain. Germline V lookup: CDR1 MNHEY, CDR2 SVGEGT. Trimming removed 4 bases from V and 4 bases from J, with 7 bases in between. This CDR3 contains 12 residues. The DNA of the CDR3 is TGTGCCAGCAGTTCCCAAGGCTATGGCTACACCTTC. Its protein product is CASSSQGYGYTF.

The chain has TRBV6-1 and TRBJ2-7, with 11 bases lining up with TRBD2. The ends lost 10 bases at V and 2 bases at J; junction bases unmatched: 4. The CDR3 is made up of 13 amino acids. Looked up from germline, CDR1 is MNHNS and CDR2 is SASEGT. This CDR3 is CATTGLAAYEQYF. The CDR3 DNA reads TGTGCCACGACGGGACTAGCGGCCTACGAGCAGTACTTC.

There are a few counts of this clonotype. The chain employs TRBV4-1 and TRBJ2-7; TRBD1 or TRBD2 may be the D gene (5 bases each). Germline V gives CDR1 MGHRA, CDR2 YSYEKL. This CDR3 has 15 amino acids. Trimming shortened V by 4 bases and J by 2 bases, and 15 bases separated the two germline ends. The CDR3 sequence: CASSPSREFPYEQYF. The CDR3 DNA follows: TGCGCCAGCAGCCCTTCCAGGGAGTTTCCCTACGAGCAGTACTTC.